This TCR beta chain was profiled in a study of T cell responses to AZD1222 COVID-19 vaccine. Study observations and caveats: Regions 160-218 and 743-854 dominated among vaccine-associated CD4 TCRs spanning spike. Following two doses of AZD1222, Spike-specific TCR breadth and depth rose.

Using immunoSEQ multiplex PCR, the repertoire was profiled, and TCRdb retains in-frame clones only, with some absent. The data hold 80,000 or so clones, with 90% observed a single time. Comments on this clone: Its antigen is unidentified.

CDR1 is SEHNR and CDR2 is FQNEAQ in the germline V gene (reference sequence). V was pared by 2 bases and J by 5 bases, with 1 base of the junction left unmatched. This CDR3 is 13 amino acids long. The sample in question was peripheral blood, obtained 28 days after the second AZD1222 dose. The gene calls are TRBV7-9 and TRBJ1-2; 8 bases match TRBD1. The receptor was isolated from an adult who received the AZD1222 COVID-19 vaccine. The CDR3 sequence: CASSLQGAYGYTF. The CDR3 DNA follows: TGTGCCAGCAGCTTACAGGGGGCTTATGGCTACACCTTC.